Shown below are 26 T cell receptor beta chains from a single sample sequenced in a study of early T cells in non-severe SARS-CoV-2 infection (dated by TCRdb to the early 2020s). Library prep was done by 5' RACE. The instrument was a NextSeq 500. Starting from the raw public reads, TCRdb applied fastp trimming at Q25, assembled clones with MiXCR and retained in-frame beta chains. Every distinct CDR3 protein forms one entry, paired with its most common genes and DNA. This sample comprises tens of thousands of distinct CDR3 sequences, roughly 6.8% of them detected only once. The ten top clones hold 20% to 25% of the sample. The sequencing used whole blood, collected at baseline. These receptors were obtained from an adult who was a healthcare worker with PCR-confirmed SARS-CoV-2 infection or an uninfected control (not recorded which).

This clonotype was seen a few times. This sequence joins TRBV28 and TRBJ2-1; 7 bases agree with TRBD2. This CDR3 is built from 14 residues. The V gene's germline CDR1 is MDHEN and CDR2 SYDVKM. V gave up 6 bases and J gave up 5 bases; unmatched junction bases: 7. CDR3 coding DNA: TGTGCCAGCAGAGTCAGCGGGAAGAACAATGAGCAGTTCTTC. Its protein product is CASRVSGKNNEQFF. Supplemented by reference TRBV28 and TRBJ2-1, the full variable domain reads DVKVTQSSRYLVKRTGEKVFLECVQDMDHENMFWYRQDPGLGLRLIYFSYDVKMKEKGDIPEGYSVSREKKERFSLILESASTNQTSMYLCASRVSGKNNEQFFGPGTRLTVL.

This clonotype was seen many times. This rearrangement joins TRBV6-4 to TRBJ2-3, with D maybe TRBD2 (6 bases). Germline V gene sequence: CDR1 MRHNA, CDR2 SNTAGT. Trimming left V 6 bases short and J 2 bases short, with 15 bases between. CDR3 length: 15 residues. The CDR3 spells CASRARSGYTDTQYF. The DNA for the CDR3 is TGTGCCAGCAGAGCCCGGAGCGGGTACACAGATACGCAGTATTTT.

This clonotype was observed a handful of times. This chain uses TRBV18 with TRBJ2-7; 9 bases line up with TRBD2. Germline loops: CDR1 KGHSH, CDR2 LQKENI. The CDR3 is 18 residues long. The ends lost 6 bases at V and 3 bases at J; junction bases unmatched: 18. The CDR3 reads CASSLLRKREDLYYEQYF. DNA of the CDR3: TGTGCCAGCTCGCTCCTTAGAAAGCGGGAGGACCTCTACTACGAGCAGTACTTC.

This clonotype was seen ten or more times. V and J are TRBV29-1 and TRBJ1-2; possibly TRBD1 for D (5 bases). V was cut by 1 base and J by 8 bases, with 11 bases left in between. Germline lookup yields CDR1 SQVTM and CDR2 ANQGSEA. This CDR3 region has 12 residues. The CDR3 coding sequence is TGCAGCGTTGAAGCCGGGAAGGGGGGCTACACCTTC. Its protein product is CSVEAGKGGYTF.

Ten or more counts support this clonotype. This chain joins TRBV24-1 and TRBJ2-3; TRBD1 matches at 7 bases. V dropped 3 bases and J dropped 0; count of bases not matched to a gene: 5. The CDR3 runs 16 residues. Germline lookup yields CDR1 KGHDR and CDR2 SFDVKD. CDR3 in DNA: TGTGCCACCAGTGATCCAGGACAGGCTAGCACAGATACGCAGTATTTT. Residues: CATSDPGQASTDTQYF.

This clonotype was observed many times. V usage is TRBV20-1 and J usage is TRBJ2-1; TRBD2 agrees at 10 bases. The CDR3 extends over 15 amino acids. V shed 1 base and J 7 bases; nucleotides not matched to a gene: 7. The germline V gene has CDR1 DFQATT and CDR2 SNEGSKA (reference sequence). CDR3 residues: CSARALAGDWNEQFF. The DNA for the CDR3 is TGCAGTGCTAGAGCTCTAGCGGGAGATTGGAATGAGCAGTTCTTC.

This clonotype has a count of ten or more. The chain combines TRBV12-3 or TRBV12-4 with TRBJ1-2; TRBD1 matches 9 bases. The CDR3 has 14 residues. V trimming: 5 bases; J trimming: 3 bases; junction bases outside the gene matches: 4. The CDR3 sequence is CASSRGQGDYGYTF. CDR3 coding DNA: TGTGCCAGCAGTAGGGGACAGGGTGACTATGGCTACACCTTC.

This clonotype was detected ten times or more. The chain joins TRBV7-2 to TRBJ2-7, with 7 bases that match TRBD1. CDR3 length: 15 amino acids. V lost 5 bases, J lost 0 bases, and 7 bases stayed unmatched. Looked up from germline, CDR1 is SGHTA and CDR2 is FQGNSA. In nucleotides, the CDR3 is TGTGCCAGCAGCAGAGACAGGGCGCACTCCTACGAGCAGTACTTC. Residues: CASSRDRAHSYEQYF.

This clonotype appeared many times. The V and J genes are TRBV11-1 and TRBJ2-1, with 9 positions matching TRBD2. V shed 1 base and J 1 base; nucleotides not matched to a gene: 2. The length of the CDR3 is 16 residues. Germline assignment: CDR1 SGHAT and CDR2 FQDESV (reference sequence). The CDR3 DNA reads TGTGCCAGCAGCTTAGTGGCGGGAGGGTCCTACAATGAGCAGTTCTTC. Amino acids: CASSLVAGGSYNEQFF.

This chain connects TRBV28 to TRBJ2-3; D might be TRBD1 or TRBD2, each matching 6 bases. Trimming took 5 bases from V and 12 from J, leaving 15 bases between them. CDR1 and CDR2 from the germline V gene are MDHEN and SYDVKM. The CDR3 has 12 amino acids. The CDR3 is CASSPGALFQYF. The CDR3 DNA is TGTGCCAGCAGTCCGGGGGCATTGTTTCAGTATTTT.

In this sample, this clonotype is medium-sized (0.01 to 0.1%). The chain has TRBV27 and TRBJ1-5, with D maybe TRBD1 (5 bases). Trimming removed 3 bases from V and 6 bases from J, with 18 bases in between. Germline CDR1 is MNHEY and CDR2 is SMNVEV (reference sequence). This CDR3 is 16 amino acids long. CDR3 DNA: TGTGCCAGCAGTTTCATGTATCCAGGGTCGGGTCAGCCCCAGCATTTT. Translation gives CASSFMYPGSGQPQHF.

This clonotype was seen a few times. This chain uses TRBV28 with TRBJ2-7, with a tentative D call TRBD1 (5 bases). The CDR3 totals 13 residues. The V end was cut by 4 bases, the J end by 2 bases, with 9 bases between. CDR1 is MDHEN, CDR2 SYDVKM, per germline. The chain's CDR3 is CASSYRTPYEQYF. The CDR3 DNA sequence: TGTGCCAGCAGTTACAGGACACCCTACGAGCAGTACTTC. The full variable domain, in which reference TRBV28 and TRBJ2-7 provide the parts outside the CDR3, is DVKVTQSSRYLVKRTGEKVFLECVQDMDHENMFWYRQDPGLGLRLIYFSYDVKMKEKGDIPEGYSVSREKKERFSLILESASTNQTSMYLCASSYRTPYEQYFGPGTRLTVT.

This clonotype was counted ten times or more. V and J are TRBV24-1 and TRBJ2-2; a possible D gene is TRBD2 (7 bases). V lost 9 bases and J 1 base, leaving 14 bases between the germline ends. CDR1 is KGHDR and CDR2 is SFDVKD in the germline V gene. The CDR3 runs to 15 residues. The CDR3 nucleotides are TGTGCCACCCGCGGGGGCAGGCTGAACACCGGGGAGCTGTTTTTT. As protein: CATRGGRLNTGELFF.

This clonotype was recorded many times. J is TRBJ2-2 and V is TRBV6-1; possible D gene TRBD2, 6 bases. Germline loops: CDR1 MNHNS, CDR2 SASEGT. With 6 bases removed from V and 2 bases from J, the gap between germline ends came to 10 bases. This CDR3 contains 14 residues. The CDR3 DNA reads TGTGCCAGCAGGATGGGACTCAACACCGGGGAGCTGTTTTTT. Translated: CASRMGLNTGELFF.

This clonotype came up a few times. The chain has TRBV29-1 and TRBJ2-3; 7 bases align to TRBD2. Germline assignment: CDR1 SQVTM and CDR2 ANQGSEA. This CDR3 is 14 amino acids long. Losses at the gene ends were 8 bases for V and 6 bases for J; bases not matched to a gene: 14. The DNA of the CDR3 is TGCAGCTCCTCCGGGGCGGGAGTGTATGATACGCAGTATTTT. It encodes CSSSGAGVYDTQYF.

In its sample, this clonotype was seen many times. This sequence joins TRBV28 and TRBJ1-3; 9 bases fit TRBD1. V lost 2 bases, J lost 6 bases, and 5 bases stayed unmatched. Germline V gene lookup returns CDR1 MDHEN and CDR2 SYDVKM. The CDR3 is 15 residues long. The CDR3 coding sequence is TGTGCCAGCAGTTTAAGGGACAGGGTGGTAAACACCATATATTTT. Translating gives CASSLRDRVVNTIYF. The full variable domain, completed using reference TRBV28 and TRBJ1-3, is DVKVTQSSRYLVKRTGEKVFLECVQDMDHENMFWYRQDPGLGLRLIYFSYDVKMKEKGDIPEGYSVSREKKERFSLILESASTNQTSMYLCASSLRDRVVNTIYFGEGSWLTVV.

Only a few counts were recorded for this clonotype. The V and J genes are TRBV7-2 and TRBJ1-4; D is undetermined. Per the germline V gene, CDR1 is SGHTA and CDR2 is FQGNSA. Deletions cut 1 base from V and 8 bases from J, with 8 bases between. The CDR3 extends over 13 amino acids. The CDR3 reads CASSLGGREKLFF. In DNA form, the CDR3 reads TGTGCCAGCAGCTTAGGAGGCAGGGAAAAACTGTTTTTT.

This chain connects TRBV2 to TRBJ1-1, with D tentatively TRBD1 (5 bases). The CDR3 sequence is 13 residues long. Trimming stripped 4 bases from V and 4 bases from J, with 10 bases between. Germline CDR1 SNHLY, CDR2 FYNNEI. The CDR3 protein is CASSGMGGTEAFF. The CDR3 DNA follows: TGTGCCAGCAGTGGTATGGGGGGCACTGAAGCTTTCTTT. Based on the CDR3 plus reference TRBV2 and TRBJ1-1, the full variable domain is EPEVTQTPSHQVTQMGQEVILRCVPISNHLYFYWYRQILGQKVEFLVSFYNNEISEKSEIFDDQFSVERPDGSNFTLKIRSTKLEDSAMYFCASSGMGGTEAFFGQGTRLTVV.

In this sample, this clonotype is medium-sized. The chain joins TRBV20-1 to TRBJ2-7, with D possibly called TRBD1 or TRBD2 (5 bases each). With 1 base removed from V and 3 bases from J, the gap between germline ends came to 16 bases. Germline values: CDR1 DFQATT, CDR2 SNEGSKA (reference sequence). The CDR3 is made up of 15 amino acids. CDR3 in DNA: TGCAGTGCTAGAGTCGGCGTCGGGACCAACTACGAGCAGTACTTC. Protein sequence: CSARVGVGTNYEQYF.

This clonotype was counted at least ten times. The V gene is TRBV20-1, the J gene TRBJ2-3; 8 nucleotides agree with TRBD2. CDR3 length equals 16 residues. The germline gives CDR1 DFQATT, CDR2 SNEGSKA (reference sequence). J was trimmed by 3 bases and V by 5 bases; bases with no gene match: 13. This CDR3 is CSARQPSGFMTDTQYF. As DNA, the CDR3 is TGCAGTGCTCGCCAGCCTAGCGGGTTCATGACAGATACGCAGTATTTT.

The chain employs TRBV6-5 and TRBJ1-6; D is undetermined. The ends were cut back, 2 bases at V and 8 bases at J, with 4 bases in the middle. The CDR3 has 12 amino acids. The V gene's germline CDR1 is MNHEY and CDR2 SVGAGI. CDR3 sequence reads: CASSYGDSPLHF. The DNA for the CDR3 is TGTGCCAGCAGTTACGGGGATTCACCCCTCCACTTT.

Ten or more counts support this clonotype. This chain uses TRBV28 with TRBJ2-7, with TRBD1 as a possible D gene (6 bases). The V and J ends lost 5 bases and 7 bases respectively, with 21 bases between them. Germline CDR1 MDHEN, CDR2 SYDVKM. This CDR3 contains 15 residues. The CDR3 protein is CASSEGDLVVREQYF. CDR3 DNA: TGTGCCAGCAGTGAGGGGGACCTAGTTGTTAGGGAGCAGTACTTC.

This clonotype was counted a few times. This chain joins TRBV29-1 and TRBJ1-1; unclear D gene. There are 10 residues in the CDR3. Trimming stripped 7 bases from V and 3 bases from J, with 6 bases between. Germline loops: CDR1 SQVTM, CDR2 ANQGSEA. This CDR3 is CSGVHTEAFF. CDR3 coding DNA: TGCAGCGGCGTTCACACTGAAGCTTTCTTT.

This clonotype was observed at least ten times. The V gene is TRBV3-1, the J gene TRBJ1-1, with 11 nucleotides matching TRBD1. The CDR3 has 16 residues. The germline V gene encodes CDR1 LGHDT and CDR2 YNNKEL (reference sequence). The trim removed 5 bases at V and 4 bases at J, leaving 9 bases unmatched. CDR3 DNA sequence: TGTGCCAGCAGCAAAAAACCGGGACAGGGGGGCACTGAAGCTTTCTTT. Translation gives CASSKKPGQGGTEAFF.

In DNA, the CDR3 is TGTGCCAGCAGCCTCCAAGCCGGGACTAGGATGACCCAGTACTTC. Its protein product is CASSLQAGTRMTQYF. The J gene is TRBJ2-5, the V gene TRBV5-4; TRBD2 matches at 8 bases. This CDR3 region has 15 residues. From germline, CDR1 is SGHNT and CDR2 YYREEE (reference sequence). With 4 bases clipped from V and 7 bases from J, the junction kept 12 bases outside the gene matches.

This clonotype was picked up many times. The CDR3 DNA reads TGTGCCAGCAGTTATTCGACAGCAAGCAACTATGGCTACACCTTC. Translation gives CASSYSTASNYGYTF. This rearrangement joins TRBV6-6 to TRBJ1-2, with TRBD1 as a possible D gene (5 bases). This CDR3 is built from 15 residues. The V and J ends lost 3 bases and 2 bases respectively, with 13 bases between them. CDR1 and CDR2 from the germline V gene are MNHNY and SVGAGI (reference sequence).